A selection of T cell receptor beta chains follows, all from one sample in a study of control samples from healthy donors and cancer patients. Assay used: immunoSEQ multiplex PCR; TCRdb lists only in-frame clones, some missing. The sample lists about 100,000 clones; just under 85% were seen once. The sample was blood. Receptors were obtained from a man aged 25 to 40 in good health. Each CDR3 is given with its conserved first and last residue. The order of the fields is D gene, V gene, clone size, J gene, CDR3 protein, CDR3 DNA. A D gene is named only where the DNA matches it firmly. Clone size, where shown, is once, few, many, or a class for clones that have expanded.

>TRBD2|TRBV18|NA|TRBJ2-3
CASSQDGGDTQYF
TGTGCCAGCTCACAGGACGGGGGGGATACGCAGTATTTT
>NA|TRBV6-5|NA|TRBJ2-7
CASTPSRYEQYF
TGTGCCAGCACCCCGAGCCGCTACGAGCAGTACTTC
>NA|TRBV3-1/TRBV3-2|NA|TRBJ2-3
CASSLRGDGTQYF
TGTGCCAGCAGCCTTAGGGGAGATGGTACGCAGTATTTT
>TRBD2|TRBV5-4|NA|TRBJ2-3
CASSVTSGGAKTDTQYF
TGTGCCAGCAGCGTAACTAGCGGGGGGGCAAAAACAGATACGCAGTATTTT
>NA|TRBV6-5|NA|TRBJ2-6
CASRHRSSGANVLTF
TGTGCCAGCCGCCACAGGAGCTCTGGGGCCAACGTCCTGACTTTC
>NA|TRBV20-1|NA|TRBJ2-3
CSASSPSGNTDTQYF
TGCAGTGCAAGTTCCCCCTCAGGCAACACAGATACGCAGTATTTT
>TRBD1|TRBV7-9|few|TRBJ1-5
CASSRGQGAQPQHF
TGTGCCAGCAGCCGGGGACAGGGGGCGCAGCCCCAGCATTTT
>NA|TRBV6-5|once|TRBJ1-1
CASRDRPGTEAFF
TGTGCCTCCCGGGATCGGCCAGGCACTGAAGCTTTCTTT
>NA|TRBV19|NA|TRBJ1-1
CASSIARNTEAFF
TGTGCCAGTAGTATAGCCAGGAACACTGAAGCTTTCTTT
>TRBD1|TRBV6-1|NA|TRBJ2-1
CASSEDILGQGRSNEQFF
TGTGCCAGCAGTGAAGATATATTAGGACAGGGGCGATCGAATGAGCAGTTCTTC
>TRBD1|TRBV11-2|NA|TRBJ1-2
CASSRGTDGYTF
TGTGCCAGCAGTCGCGGGACAGATGGCTACACCTTC
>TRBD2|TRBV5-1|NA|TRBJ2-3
CASGYSGGTTDTQYF
TGCGCCAGCGGCTATAGCGGGGGGACCACAGATACGCAGTATTTT
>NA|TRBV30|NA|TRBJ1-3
CAWSIWVPGLENTIYF
TGTGCCTGGAGCATATGGGTTCCAGGGTTAGAAAACACCATATATTTT
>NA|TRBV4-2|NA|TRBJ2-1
CASSQDPTSLNEQFF
TGTGCCAGCAGCCAGGACCCGACTAGTTTGAATGAGCAGTTCTTC
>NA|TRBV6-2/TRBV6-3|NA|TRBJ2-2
CASSPTFGGELFF
TGTGCCAGCAGTCCAACGTTCGGAGGGGAGCTGTTTTTT
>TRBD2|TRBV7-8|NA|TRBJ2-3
CASLPQQLLRGVSGGVRDTQYF
TGTGCCAGCCTCCCACAGCAGCTCCTTAGAGGTGTTAGCGGGGGGGTCAGGGATACGCAGTATTTT
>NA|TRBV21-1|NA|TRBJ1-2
CASSKEWEYGYGYTF
TGTGCCAGCAGCAAAGAGTGGGAATACGGATATGGCTACACCTTC
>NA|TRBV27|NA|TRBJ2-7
CASSFAGTNPYEQYF
TGTGCCAGCAGTTTTGCCGGGACAAATCCCTACGAGCAGTACTTC
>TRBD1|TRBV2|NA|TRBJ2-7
CASSEDRVRLYEQYF
TGTGCCAGCAGTGAGGACAGGGTAAGACTCTACGAGCAGTACTTC
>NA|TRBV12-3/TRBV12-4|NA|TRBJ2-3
CASSFLTTDTQYF
TGTGCCAGCAGTTTTCTCACCACAGATACGCAGTATTTT
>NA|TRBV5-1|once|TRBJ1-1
CASSFNDLKNTEAFF
TGCGCCAGCAGCTTTAACGACCTAAAGAACACTGAAGCTTTCTTT
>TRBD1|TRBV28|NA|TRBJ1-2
CASSGTGRTGYTF
TGTGCCAGCAGTGGGACAGGGAGGACTGGCTACACCTTC
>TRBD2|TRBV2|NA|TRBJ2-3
CASSRSGGRTDTQYF
TGTGCCAGCAGTCGTAGCGGGGGGAGGACAGATACGCAGTATTTT
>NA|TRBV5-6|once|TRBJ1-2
CASSFGGPGWDYGYTF
TGTGCCAGCAGCTTTGGGGGCCCGGGGTGGGACTATGGCTACACCTTC
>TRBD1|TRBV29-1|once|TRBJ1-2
CSVDGTGDSNYGYTF
TGCAGCGTTGACGGGACAGGGGATTCCAACTATGGCTACACCTTC
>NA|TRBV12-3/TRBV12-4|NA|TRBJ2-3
CASSLTDTQYF
TGTGCCAGCAGTTTAACAGATACGCAGTATTTT
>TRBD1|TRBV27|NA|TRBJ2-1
CASSLGGAGTGVWYEQFF
TGTGCCAGCAGTTTAGGCGGGGCCGGGACAGGAGTCTGGTATGAGCAGTTCTTC
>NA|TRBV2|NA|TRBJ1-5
CASSPTGRGNQPQHF
TGTGCCAGCAGTCCTACAGGGAGAGGCAATCAGCCCCAGCATTTT
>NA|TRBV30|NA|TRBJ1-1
CAWSVMGPTEAFF
TGTGCCTGGAGTGTAATGGGTCCCACTGAAGCTTTCTTT
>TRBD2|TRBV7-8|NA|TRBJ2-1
CASTRSQAGSSTNEQFF
TGTGCCAGCACCAGGAGTCAAGCGGGGTCATCCACCAATGAGCAGTTCTTC
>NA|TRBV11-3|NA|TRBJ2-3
CASSRQLTDTQYF
TGTGCCAGCAGCCGACAGCTCACAGATACGCAGTATTTT
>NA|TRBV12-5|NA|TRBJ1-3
CASGLDTGSGNTIYF
TGTGCTAGTGGTCTCGATACAGGCTCTGGAAACACCATATATTTT
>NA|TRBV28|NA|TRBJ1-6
CASSLSLNGESLHF
TGTGCCAGCAGTTTGAGCCTTAACGGGGAGTCCCTCCACTTT
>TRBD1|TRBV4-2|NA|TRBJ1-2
CASSQFTPGQGPGYTF
TGTGCCAGCAGCCAATTCACGCCGGGACAGGGGCCTGGCTACACCTTC
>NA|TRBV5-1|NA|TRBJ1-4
CASSSEGRNEKLFF
TGCGCCAGCAGCTCCGAGGGTAGGAATGAAAAACTGTTTTTT
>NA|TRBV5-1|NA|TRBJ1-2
CASSGGYGYTF
TGCGCCAGCAGCGGGGGGTATGGCTACACCTTC
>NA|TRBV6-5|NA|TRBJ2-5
CASSYPGTATQYF
TGTGCCAGCAGTTACCCCGGGACCGCGACCCAGTACTTC
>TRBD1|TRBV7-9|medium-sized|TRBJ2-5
CASSWSLGGAQTQYF
TGTGCCAGCAGCTGGAGCCTAGGGGGCGCACAGACCCAGTACTTC
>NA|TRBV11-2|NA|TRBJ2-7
CASRNPRDSRPYEQYF
TGTGCCAGCAGAAACCCCCGGGACTCCCGTCCGTACGAGCAGTACTTC
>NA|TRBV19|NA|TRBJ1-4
CASSPRNRDGNEKLFF
TGTGCCAGTAGTCCAAGAAACAGGGATGGGAATGAAAAACTGTTTTTT
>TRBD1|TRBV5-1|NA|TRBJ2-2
CASSSGQGLRTGELFF
TGCGCCAGCAGCTCGGGACAGGGGCTACGAACCGGGGAGCTGTTTTTT
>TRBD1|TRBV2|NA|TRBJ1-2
CASSPGTGYYGYTF
TGTGCCAGCAGTCCCGGGACAGGGTACTATGGCTACACCTTC
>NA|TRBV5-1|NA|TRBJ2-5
CASGDRVRESQYF
TGCGCCAGCGGAGACAGAGTAAGAGAAAGCCAGTACTTC
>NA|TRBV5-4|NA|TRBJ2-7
CASSLVRERGSEQYF
TGTGCCAGCAGCCTCGTAAGGGAACGGGGGAGTGAGCAGTACTTC
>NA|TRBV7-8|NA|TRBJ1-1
CASSRRQGITEAFF
TGTGCCAGCAGCCGAAGGCAGGGGATCACTGAAGCTTTCTTT